The entry below describes one T cell receptor (beta chain). This clonotype registers as medium-sized (0.01 to 0.1%) within its sample. The specificity of this receptor is unknown. No qualities accompany the bases; no much larger clone lies one base away. These data come from a study. The CDR3 measures 16 amino acids from cysteine to phenylalanine. This entry keeps only the CDR3 DNA: 48 bases, framed from base 1. The germline V gene encodes CDR1 KGHDR and CDR2 SFDVKD. Between the V and J ends, shortened by 2 bases and 10 bases respectively, the junction contains 20 bases. This sample was sequenced with an Illumina MiSeq. In-frame beta chains were kept once TCRdb had trimmed the public reads at Q25 with fastp and called clones with MiXCR. Identical CDR3 proteins give one entry, which carries the most common genes and DNA. The sample table contains approximately 4,800 distinct CDR3 sequences; only one count was recorded for approximately 10% of them. Together, the top ten hold around 33% of the sample.

The receptor's source is a human donor with rheumatoid arthritis. Rearrangement joined TRBV24-1 to TRBJ2-1; TRBD2 is a possible D gene, resting on 5 matching bases. Sequenced material: CD4+ T cells from peripheral blood. In nucleotide form, the sequence is TGTGCCACCAGTGATTCGGACGGGAAGATTAATAGAGAGCAGTTCTTC. This is translated as CATSDSDGKINREQFF.